The rows below give T cell receptor beta chains drawn from one sample of a study of shared clonotypes between healthy human individuals. Profiled with immunoSEQ multiplex PCR; TCRdb holds only in-frame clones, not every one. The table has more than 2,000,000 clones, 85% to 95% seen once. Input material: naive CD4+ T cells sorted from blood. All receptors derive from a man younger than 35 in good health. Each CDR3 is given with its conserved first and last residue. The D gene is left open where the match is weak. Rows may omit the clone size; those that give it use once, few, many or a size class.

clone size: .
V gene: TRBV5-6
J gene: TRBJ2-3
D gene: .
CDR3 protein: CASSRSLPDTQYF
CDR3 DNA: TGTGCCAGCAGCCGATCCCTGCCAGATACGCAGTATTTT

clone size: .
V gene: TRBV28
J gene: TRBJ2-2
D gene: .
CDR3 protein: CASSWSGGTGNTGELFF
CDR3 DNA: TGTGCCAGCAGTTGGTCCGGGGGGACAGGAAACACCGGGGAGCTGTTTTTT

clone size: .
V gene: TRBV5-1
J gene: TRBJ2-6
D gene: .
CDR3 protein: CASSLVQGVENVLTF
CDR3 DNA: TGCGCCAGCAGCTTGGTACAGGGAGTGGAAAACGTCCTGACTTTC

clone size: .
V gene: TRBV11-2
J gene: TRBJ2-5
D gene: TRBD1
CDR3 protein: CASSSGTGGRETQYF
CDR3 DNA: TGTGCCAGCAGCTCTGGGACAGGGGGCCGAGAGACCCAGTACTTC

clone size: .
V gene: TRBV21-1
J gene: TRBJ2-1
D gene: .
CDR3 protein: CAGGAKFF
CDR3 DNA: TGTGCCGGGGGGGCCAAGTTCTTC

clone size: few
V gene: TRBV18
J gene: TRBJ1-3
D gene: TRBD1
CDR3 protein: CASSPGQDGNTIYF
CDR3 DNA: TGTGCCAGCTCACCGGGACAGGATGGAAACACCATATATTTT

clone size: few
V gene: TRBV7-9
J gene: TRBJ2-7
D gene: TRBD1
CDR3 protein: CASSSTGASYEQYF
CDR3 DNA: TGTGCCAGCAGCTCAACAGGGGCGTCCTACGAGCAGTACTTC

clone size: .
V gene: TRBV7-9
J gene: TRBJ2-7
D gene: .
CDR3 protein: CASSLGVGGSLSYEQYF
CDR3 DNA: TGTGCCAGCAGCTTAGGTGTTGGCGGTAGCCTCTCCTACGAGCAGTACTTC

clone size: .
V gene: TRBV11-2
J gene: TRBJ1-6
D gene: .
CDR3 protein: CASSLDLVSPLHF
CDR3 DNA: TGTGCCAGCAGCTTAGATCTCGTATCACCCCTCCACTTT

clone size: once
V gene: TRBV28
J gene: TRBJ1-4
D gene: .
CDR3 protein: CASSPPGPGRSNEKLFF
CDR3 DNA: TGTGCCAGCAGTCCACCGGGCCCGGGGCGGTCTAATGAAAAACTGTTTTTT

clone size: once
V gene: TRBV19
J gene: TRBJ2-1
D gene: .
CDR3 protein: CASSMSPTLYNEQFF
CDR3 DNA: TGTGCCAGTAGTATGTCCCCGACTCTTTACAATGAGCAGTTCTTC

clone size: .
V gene: TRBV6-1
J gene: TRBJ1-1
D gene: .
CDR3 protein: CASSQISNTEAFF
CDR3 DNA: TGTGCCAGCAGTCAAATTTCGAACACTGAAGCTTTCTTT

clone size: .
V gene: TRBV30
J gene: TRBJ2-7
D gene: .
CDR3 protein: CAWSVLSPEQYF
CDR3 DNA: TGTGCCTGGAGTGTATTGAGTCCCGAGCAGTACTTC

clone size: .
V gene: TRBV11-2
J gene: TRBJ2-4
D gene: .
CDR3 protein: CASREGGPTAKNIQYF
CDR3 DNA: TGTGCCAGTAGAGAAGGAGGGCCGACAGCCAAAAACATTCAGTACTTC

clone size: .
V gene: TRBV30
J gene: TRBJ1-2
D gene: .
CDR3 protein: CAWSDGPQGWVHYGYTF
CDR3 DNA: TGTGCCTGGAGCGACGGGCCCCAGGGATGGGTTCACTATGGCTACACCTTC

clone size: .
V gene: TRBV5-4
J gene: TRBJ1-3
D gene: .
CDR3 protein: CASSFMNSGNTIYF
CDR3 DNA: TGTGCCAGCAGCTTTATGAACTCTGGAAACACCATATATTTT

clone size: .
V gene: TRBV30
J gene: TRBJ2-3
D gene: TRBD1
CDR3 protein: CAWSVGRGYTDTQYF
CDR3 DNA: TGTGCCTGGAGTGTAGGCAGGGGGTACACAGATACGCAGTATTTT

clone size: .
V gene: TRBV10-1
J gene: TRBJ2-1
D gene: .
CDR3 protein: CASSEGSNSYNEQFF
CDR3 DNA: TGCGCCAGCAGTGAGGGGTCGAACTCCTACAATGAGCAGTTCTTC

clone size: .
V gene: TRBV10-2
J gene: TRBJ2-3
D gene: .
CDR3 protein: CASVITAGTDTQYF
CDR3 DNA: TGCGCCAGCGTAATTACGGCTGGGACAGATACGCAGTATTTT

clone size: .
V gene: TRBV19
J gene: TRBJ1-2
D gene: .
CDR3 protein: CASNLKGEYGYTF
CDR3 DNA: TGTGCCAGTAACCTTAAAGGGGAATATGGCTACACCTTC

clone size: .
V gene: TRBV6-5
J gene: TRBJ1-6
D gene: .
CDR3 protein: CASTDPGAPLHF
CDR3 DNA: TGTGCCAGCACCGACCCGGGGGCACCCCTCCACTTT

clone size: .
V gene: TRBV5-6
J gene: TRBJ2-3
D gene: .
CDR3 protein: CASSLMRNTDTQYF
CDR3 DNA: TGTGCCAGCAGCTTGATGCGTAACACAGATACGCAGTATTTT

clone size: .
V gene: TRBV14
J gene: TRBJ2-7
D gene: TRBD1
CDR3 protein: CASSQLPGGQGYEQYF
CDR3 DNA: TGTGCCAGCAGCCAACTCCCCGGGGGACAGGGCTACGAGCAGTACTTC

clone size: .
V gene: TRBV27
J gene: TRBJ2-7
D gene: .
CDR3 protein: CASSWTGPEIGVEQYF
CDR3 DNA: TGTGCCAGCAGTTGGACGGGCCCAGAAATCGGGGTCGAGCAGTACTTC

clone size: .
V gene: TRBV6-6
J gene: TRBJ2-7
D gene: TRBD2
CDR3 protein: CASSYSSSGNHEQYF
CDR3 DNA: TGTGCCAGCAGTTACTCGTCTAGCGGGAACCACGAGCAGTACTTC

clone size: .
V gene: TRBV11-2
J gene: TRBJ2-1
D gene: TRBD2
CDR3 protein: CASSFGLAAYNEQFF
CDR3 DNA: TGTGCCAGCAGCTTCGGACTAGCGGCCTACAATGAGCAGTTCTTC

clone size: .
V gene: TRBV7-6
J gene: TRBJ2-7
D gene: .
CDR3 protein: CASSLSGQPYEQYF
CDR3 DNA: TGTGCCAGCAGCTTATCCGGCCAGCCCTACGAGCAGTACTTC

clone size: .
V gene: TRBV18
J gene: TRBJ2-3
D gene: .
CDR3 protein: CASSPAVATSTDTQYF
CDR3 DNA: TGTGCCAGCTCACCAGCGGTAGCCACTAGCACAGATACGCAGTATTTT

clone size: .
V gene: TRBV9
J gene: TRBJ1-1
D gene: .
CDR3 protein: CASSVVAENTEAFF
CDR3 DNA: TGTGCCAGCAGCGTAGTGGCAGAGAACACTGAAGCTTTCTTT

clone size: .
V gene: TRBV10-2
J gene: TRBJ2-3
D gene: .
CDR3 protein: CASSERGTGSDTQYF
CDR3 DNA: TGCGCCAGCAGTGAGAGGGGGACTGGCTCAGATACGCAGTATTTT

clone size: .
V gene: TRBV7-7
J gene: TRBJ2-3
D gene: TRBD2
CDR3 protein: CASSFSTSADTQYF
CDR3 DNA: TGTGCTAGCAGCTTTTCGACTAGCGCCGATACGCAGTATTTT

clone size: .
V gene: TRBV11-3
J gene: TRBJ2-1
D gene: .
CDR3 protein: CASSLAGQNNEQFF
CDR3 DNA: TGTGCCAGCAGCTTAGCCGGACAGAACAATGAGCAGTTCTTC

clone size: once
V gene: TRBV5-1
J gene: TRBJ2-5
D gene: .
CDR3 protein: CASSPGREEETQYF
CDR3 DNA: TGCGCCAGCAGCCCGGGCAGGGAGGAGGAGACCCAGTACTTC

clone size: .
V gene: TRBV5-1
J gene: TRBJ1-2
D gene: .
CDR3 protein: CASSLDYGGGNGYTF
CDR3 DNA: TGCGCCAGCAGCTTGGATTATGGTGGGGGGAATGGCTACACCTTC

clone size: once
V gene: TRBV6-1
J gene: TRBJ1-5
D gene: .
CDR3 protein: CASSEGRESAHF
CDR3 DNA: TGTGCCAGCAGTGAGGGGAGGGAGTCAGCCCATTTT

clone size: .
V gene: TRBV9
J gene: TRBJ2-5
D gene: .
CDR3 protein: CASSVGPSNYAETQYF
CDR3 DNA: TGTGCCAGCAGCGTAGGTCCCAGCAATTACGCAGAGACCCAGTACTTC

clone size: .
V gene: TRBV4-3
J gene: TRBJ1-1
D gene: TRBD1
CDR3 protein: CASSLGQGNTEAFF
CDR3 DNA: TGCGCCAGCAGCCTGGGACAGGGAAACACTGAAGCTTTCTTT

clone size: .
V gene: TRBV2
J gene: TRBJ1-5
D gene: .
CDR3 protein: CASSGLVVNQPQHF
CDR3 DNA: TGTGCCAGCAGTGGATTGGTAGTCAATCAGCCCCAGCATTTT

clone size: .
V gene: TRBV2
J gene: TRBJ1-2
D gene: .
CDR3 protein: CASSEGSYGYTF
CDR3 DNA: TGTGCCAGCAGTGAAGGGAGCTATGGCTACACCTTC

clone size: .
V gene: TRBV5-4
J gene: TRBJ1-5
D gene: .
CDR3 protein: CASSRRGGTGNQPQHF
CDR3 DNA: TGTGCCAGCAGCCGGAGAGGGGGGACCGGCAATCAGCCCCAGCATTTT

clone size: .
V gene: TRBV7-6
J gene: TRBJ2-7
D gene: .
CDR3 protein: CASSSSPYEQYF
CDR3 DNA: TGTGCCAGCAGCTCTAGCCCCTACGAGCAGTACTTC

clone size: .
V gene: TRBV9
J gene: TRBJ2-3
D gene: .
CDR3 protein: CASSPPGTDTQYF
CDR3 DNA: TGTGCCAGCAGCCCCCCGGGAACAGATACGCAGTATTTT

clone size: .
V gene: TRBV11-3
J gene: TRBJ2-5
D gene: .
CDR3 protein: CASSPSPAGQETQYF
CDR3 DNA: TGTGCCAGCAGCCCTTCCCCCGCAGGGCAAGAGACCCAGTACTTC

clone size: .
V gene: TRBV6-5
J gene: TRBJ2-7
D gene: TRBD2
CDR3 protein: CASSYSAGGPYEQYF
CDR3 DNA: TGTGCCAGCAGTTACTCGGCGGGGGGACCCTACGAGCAGTACTTC

clone size: .
V gene: TRBV5-1
J gene: TRBJ1-3
D gene: .
CDR3 protein: CASSLEGASGNTIYF
CDR3 DNA: TGCGCCAGCAGCTTGGAAGGGGCTTCTGGAAACACCATATATTTT

clone size: .
V gene: TRBV5-1
J gene: TRBJ2-3
D gene: .
CDR3 protein: CASSLARFTDTQYF
CDR3 DNA: TGCGCCAGCAGTTTAGCTCGGTTCACAGATACGCAGTATTTT

clone size: .
V gene: TRBV6-1
J gene: TRBJ1-2
D gene: TRBD1
CDR3 protein: CASSAGQGYGYTF
CDR3 DNA: TGTGCCAGCAGTGCCGGACAGGGCTATGGCTACACCTTC

clone size: few
V gene: TRBV7-9
J gene: TRBJ1-3
D gene: .
CDR3 protein: CASSQDGNTIYF
CDR3 DNA: TGTGCCAGCAGCCAAGATGGAAACACCATATATTTT

clone size: .
V gene: TRBV5-5
J gene: TRBJ1-1
D gene: .
CDR3 protein: CASSLSTVNTEAFF
CDR3 DNA: TGTGCCAGCAGCTTATCAACAGTGAACACTGAAGCTTTCTTT

clone size: .
V gene: TRBV30
J gene: TRBJ2-3
D gene: TRBD2
CDR3 protein: CAWSTPGTRTTDTQYF
CDR3 DNA: TGTGCCTGGAGTACGCCCGGGACTAGGACCACAGATACGCAGTATTTT

clone size: .
V gene: TRBV10-3
J gene: TRBJ2-3
D gene: TRBD1
CDR3 protein: CAIRRTGGETDTQYF
CDR3 DNA: TGTGCCATCAGGAGGACAGGGGGCGAAACAGATACGCAGTATTTT

clone size: .
V gene: TRBV9
J gene: TRBJ2-5
D gene: .
CDR3 protein: CASSRRGGTKETQYF
CDR3 DNA: TGTGCCAGCAGCCGTAGGGGGGGCACGAAAGAGACCCAGTACTTC

clone size: .
V gene: TRBV9
J gene: TRBJ2-4
D gene: .
CDR3 protein: CASSVGEKARTQNIQYF
CDR3 DNA: TGTGCCAGCAGCGTAGGAGAGAAGGCCCGGACCCAAAACATTCAGTACTTC

clone size: .
V gene: TRBV18
J gene: TRBJ2-7
D gene: TRBD1
CDR3 protein: CASSRGQGNSYEQYF
CDR3 DNA: TGTGCCAGCTCGCGGGGACAGGGTAACTCCTACGAGCAGTACTTC

clone size: .
V gene: TRBV7-2
J gene: TRBJ2-7
D gene: .
CDR3 protein: CASSSGQGLEQYF
CDR3 DNA: TGTGCCAGCAGCTCAGGCCAGGGTTTGGAGCAGTACTTC

clone size: .
V gene: TRBV6-6
J gene: TRBJ1-5
D gene: .
CDR3 protein: CASSYQGLSNQPQHF
CDR3 DNA: TGTGCCAGCAGTTATCAGGGTTTGAGCAATCAGCCCCAGCATTTT

clone size: .
V gene: TRBV6-5
J gene: TRBJ2-7
D gene: .
CDR3 protein: CASSPAGAWEYF
CDR3 DNA: TGTGCCAGCAGCCCTGCGGGGGCCTGGGAGTACTTC

clone size: .
V gene: TRBV27
J gene: TRBJ2-7
D gene: TRBD2
CDR3 protein: CASNPQRLAGGSEQYF
CDR3 DNA: TGTGCCAGCAACCCCCAACGACTAGCGGGTGGGTCGGAGCAGTACTTC

clone size: .
V gene: TRBV5-1
J gene: TRBJ2-7
D gene: .
CDR3 protein: CASSPRGPSSYEQYF
CDR3 DNA: TGCGCCAGCAGCCCGCGGGGGCCTAGCTCCTACGAGCAGTACTTC

clone size: .
V gene: TRBV14
J gene: TRBJ1-2
D gene: .
CDR3 protein: CASSQGQYYGYTF
CDR3 DNA: TGTGCCAGCAGCCAAGGGCAGTACTATGGCTACACCTTC